This entry is about one TCR beta chain. Its cognate antigen is unknown. The germline V and J ends were trimmed by 7 bases and 4 bases, with 16 bases remaining between them. The CDR3 is made up of 13 amino acids. Germline V lookup: CDR1 SQVTM, CDR2 ANQGSEA. Investigators reverse transcribed all isolated RNA, so they sequenced expressed TCRB transcripts. The protocol was immunoSEQ multiplex PCR, while the TCRdb copy is restricted to in-frame clones and leaves out a portion. The table records hundreds of thousands of clones, approximately 16% of them present only once. This sample is drawn from a study of beta chain features in type 1 diabetes. At the level of the study: Sorted cells numbering some 110 million were examined across all samples. Study results and caveats: The naive, central memory and Treg TCRB repertoires showed an apparent similarity that was greater among patients than among healthy donors. Shortening of TCRB CDR3s, moderate but significant, appeared in all four CD4+ subsets of Type 1 diabetes patients.

Per donor, one heparinised blood draw averaged around 120 mL. The TCR comes from a man in his late teens or twenties with type 1 diabetes. Sequencing was carried out using naive CD4+ T cells from blood. The chain couples TRBV29-1 to TRBJ2-5; D might be TRBD2 (5 bases). The CDR3, as DNA: TGCAGCGCTCTCTCAGGAGGTAGAGAGACCCAGTACTTC. It specifies CSALSGGRETQYF.